The clone carrying this T cell receptor (beta chain) turned up a few times. The target antigen is unknown. The CDR3 sequence is 14 residues long. The V end was cut by 2 bases, the J end by 7 bases, with 12 bases between. Germline lookup yields CDR1 MNHEY and CDR2 SMNVEV (reference sequence). This sample stems from a study of T cell repertoires in cytomegalovirus infection. Overall study findings and caveats: There were carriers of CMV plus the relevant HLA, and cumulative public TCR beta family frequency identified them.

TCRdb used MiXCR to reprocess the reads, holding one entry per CDR3 protein. The data show under 200,000 distinct CDR3 sequences, approximately 28% seen once. Specimen: PBMCs. This clonotype originated in a human donor in good health (CMV status not recorded). Some clones in this sample may be carry-over from other donors' samples. The V and J genes are TRBV27 and TRBJ2-1; possibly TRBD2 for D (6 bases). The CDR3 DNA follows: TGTGCCAGCAGTTTAGCGGGGACGGGGAATGAGCAGTTCTTC. It translates to CASSLAGTGNEQFF.